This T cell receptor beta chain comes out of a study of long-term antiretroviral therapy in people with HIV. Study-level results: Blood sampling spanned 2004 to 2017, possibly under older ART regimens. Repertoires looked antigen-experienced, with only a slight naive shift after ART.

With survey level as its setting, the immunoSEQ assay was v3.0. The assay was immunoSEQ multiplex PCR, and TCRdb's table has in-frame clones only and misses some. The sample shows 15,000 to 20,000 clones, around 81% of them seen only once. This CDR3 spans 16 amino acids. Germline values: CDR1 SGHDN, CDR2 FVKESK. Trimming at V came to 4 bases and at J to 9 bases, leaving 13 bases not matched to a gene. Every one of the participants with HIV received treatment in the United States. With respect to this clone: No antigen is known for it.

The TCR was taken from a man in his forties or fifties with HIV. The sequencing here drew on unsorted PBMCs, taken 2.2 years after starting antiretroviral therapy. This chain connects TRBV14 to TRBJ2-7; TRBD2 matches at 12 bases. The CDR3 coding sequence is TGTGCCAGCAGCCCAAGTAAGGGACTAGCGGGTCTGCGGCAGTACTTC. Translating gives CASSPSKGLAGLRQYF.